The 9 T cell receptor beta chains below were found in one sample sequenced in a study of T cell changes during pregnancy in multiple sclerosis (dated by TCRdb to the late 2010s). Preparation of the library involved the immunoSEQ multiplex PCR assay. TCRdb carries this immuneACCESS record with in-frame sequences only. Its versions omit some clonotypes, under half of them owing to an unresolved V gene in the studies checked, with the rest unexplained. This sample gives 29,000 or so clones in total; 70% to 90% of them show up just once. The ten largest clones capture 6.9% of the sample. This specimen was CD8+ T cells from peripheral blood mononuclear cells, taken in the second trimester of pregnancy. The receptors stem from a female donor with multiple sclerosis, enrolled in a pregnancy study.

This sequence joins TRBV5-4 and TRBJ2-7; D is perhaps TRBD1 (5 bases). The CDR3 sequence is 14 residues long. Deletions cut 0 bases from V and 2 bases from J, with 9 bases between. Germline CDR1 is SGHNT and CDR2 is YYREEE (reference sequence). The CDR3 region is CASSLGQIAYEQYF. In DNA form, the CDR3 reads TGTGCCAGCAGCTTGGGACAGATAGCCTACGAGCAGTACTTC.

This chain links TRBV30 with TRBJ2-1; 8 nucleotides align to TRBD2. The CDR3 spans 14 residues. Per germline, CDR1 GTSNPN and CDR2 SVGIG (reference sequence). Trimming cost V 1 base and J 10 bases; bases outside gene matches: 9. DNA of the CDR3: TGTGCCTGGAGTGAGGAGCGGGAGTTGGGCGAGCAGTTCTTC. Encoded protein: CAWSEERELGEQFF.

The chain has TRBV7-9 and TRBJ1-1; a possible D gene is TRBD1 (6 bases). Per germline, CDR1 SEHNR and CDR2 FQNEAQ (reference sequence). This CDR3 is 16 amino acids long. Trimming took 1 base from V and 0 from J, leaving 12 bases between them. CDR3 DNA: TGTGCCAGCAGCTTAGAAGAGGGGGAACTGAACACTGAAGCTTTCTTT. This codes for CASSLEEGELNTEAFF.

V usage is TRBV9 and J usage is TRBJ1-4; D possibly corresponds to TRBD1 (5 bases). Deletions cut 3 bases from V and 8 bases from J, with 14 bases between. Germline CDR1 is SGDLS and CDR2 is YYNGEE. The CDR3 covers 14 residues. The CDR3 nucleotides are TGTGCCAGCAGCGAGGGATACGGGGGAGAAAAACTGTTTTTT. It is translated as CASSEGYGGEKLFF.

The rearrangement uses TRBV7-8 and TRBJ2-7, with D possibly TRBD1 on 6 matching bases. Looked up from germline, CDR1 is SGHVS and CDR2 is FQNEAQ. This CDR3 comprises 14 residues. V lost 1 base, J lost 2 bases, and 9 bases lay in between. This CDR3 is CASSLGPGAYEQYF. The CDR3, as DNA: TGTGCCAGCAGCTTAGGTCCAGGGGCCTACGAGCAGTACTTC. Full variable domain (outside the CDR3, taken from reference TRBV7-8 and TRBJ2-7): GAGVSQSPRYKVAKRGQDVALRCDPISGHVSLFWYQQALGQGPEFLTYFQNEAQLDKSGLPSDRFFAERPEGSVSTLKIQRTQQEDSAVYLCASSLGPGAYEQYFGPGTRLTVT.

This clone was counted once. The genes are TRBV7-2 and TRBJ2-1; D may be TRBD1 (5 bases). Germline assignment: CDR1 SGHTA and CDR2 FQGNSA. The CDR3 covers 14 residues. V was pared by 6 bases and J by 4 bases, with 13 bases between. The CDR3 bases are TGTGCCAGCAGACCACCTGACAGTTACAATGAGCAGTTCTTC. Translating it yields CASRPPDSYNEQFF.

V is TRBV19 and J is TRBJ2-5; possible D gene TRBD1, 6 bases. Germline V CDR1 and CDR2: LNHDA, SQIVND (reference sequence). V gave up 4 bases and J gave up 1 base, with 10 bases separating them. The CDR3 is 14 residues long. The CDR3 region is CASSNRQVQETQYF. The CDR3 bases are TGTGCCAGTAGTAACCGACAGGTCCAAGAGACCCAGTACTTC.

The chain combines TRBV18 with TRBJ2-5, with D maybe TRBD2 (7 bases). This CDR3 has 14 amino acids. CDR1 and CDR2 from the germline V gene are KGHSH and LQKENI. V was clipped by 2 bases and J by 4 bases, with 11 bases between them. CDR3 amino acids: CASSPSRGLETQYF. The CDR3 nucleotides are TGTGCCAGCTCACCATCGCGGGGGCTAGAGACCCAGTACTTC.

This clone has just one count. The chain links TRBV25-1 to TRBJ2-3, with D possibly TRBD2 on 6 matching bases. In germline, CDR1 is MGHDK, CDR2 SYGVNS. Trimming left V 4 bases short and J 0 bases short, with 8 bases between. CDR3 length: 14 amino acids. CDR3 amino acids: CASSGLASTDTQYF. In nucleotides, the CDR3 is TGTGCCAGCAGTGGCCTAGCGAGCACAGATACGCAGTATTTT.